Below, one T cell receptor (beta chain) is given with its context. Its antigen remains unknown. TCRdb passed the reads through MiXCR, listing each CDR3 protein once. The sample contains hundreds of thousands of distinct CDR3 sequences, approximately 24% of which appear only once. The length of the CDR3 is 12 residues. V was clipped by 4 bases and J by 12 bases, with 12 bases between them. Germline CDR1 is LGHDT and CDR2 is YNNKEL (reference sequence). This entry is derived from a study of T cell repertoires in cytomegalovirus infection. The overall study: Carrying CMV and the relevant HLA type showed in public TCR beta signatures.

Study results and limitations: The cumulative frequency of public TCR beta families identified carriers of CMV plus the relevant HLA. Clonotypes of TCR beta that were HLA-C-restricted and CMV-specific dominated the ex vivo response.

The TCR sequence derives from a human donor in good health (CMV status not recorded). Some clones in this sample may be carry-over from other donors' samples. Sequenced material: CD8+ T cells from PBMCs. The V gene is TRBV3-1, the J gene TRBJ1-4; D remains ambiguous. The CDR3 DNA follows: TGTGCCAGCAGCCCGGGTAGGGTTGAACTGTTTTTT. Protein product: CASSPGRVELFF.